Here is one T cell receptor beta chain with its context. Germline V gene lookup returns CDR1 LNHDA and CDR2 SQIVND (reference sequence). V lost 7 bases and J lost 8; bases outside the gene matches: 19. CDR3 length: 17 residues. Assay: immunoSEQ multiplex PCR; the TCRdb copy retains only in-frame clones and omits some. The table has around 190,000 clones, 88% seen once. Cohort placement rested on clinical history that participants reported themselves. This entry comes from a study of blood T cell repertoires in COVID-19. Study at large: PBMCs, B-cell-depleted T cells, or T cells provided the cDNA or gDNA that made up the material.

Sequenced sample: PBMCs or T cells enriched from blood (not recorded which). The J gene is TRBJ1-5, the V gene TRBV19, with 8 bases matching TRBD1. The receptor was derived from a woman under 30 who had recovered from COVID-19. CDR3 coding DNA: TGTGCCAGTACCACCCTTGGGGGGCAGGGGGCAGAAAAGCCCCAGCATTTT. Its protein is CASTTLGGQGAEKPQHF.